This passage covers 30 T cell receptor beta chains from one sample sequenced in a study of blood T cell repertoires in COVID-19. Sequencing was performed with immunoSEQ multiplex PCR; in TCRdb, only in-frame clones are kept and a portion is missing. Here the sample spans around 460,000 clones, roughly 89% being singletons. The sequencing input was peripheral blood. These receptors originate from a man aged 18 to 35 with COVID-19, enrolled during active disease.

The V and J genes are TRBV11-2 and TRBJ1-1, with D unclear. Germline-derived CDR1 and CDR2 are SGHAT and FQNNGV. CDR3 size: 13 residues. The V gene lost 0 bases and the J gene lost 7 bases, with 9 bases spanning the gap. The CDR3 reads CASSLETRLEAFF. CDR3 DNA: TGTGCCAGCAGCTTAGAGACCAGGCTTGAAGCTTTCTTT.

The chain combines TRBV19 with TRBJ2-7; the D gene is possibly TRBD2 (6 bases). The CDR3 length is 15 residues. From germline, CDR1 is LNHDA and CDR2 SQIVND (reference sequence). The V gene lost 3 bases and the J gene lost 2 bases, with 14 bases spanning the gap. The CDR3 DNA reads as TGTGCCAGTAGTATGCGGGACTCCACGACCTACGAGCAGTACTTC. Its translation: CASSMRDSTTYEQYF.

The chain recombines TRBV7-8 with TRBJ2-5; 7 bases agree with TRBD2. The germline V gene has CDR1 SGHVS and CDR2 FQNEAQ. Unmatched junction bases numbered 10, after V lost 5 bases and J lost 1 base. This CDR3 is built from 16 residues. The CDR3 sequence: CASSPRLARGQETQYF. Written as DNA, the CDR3 is TGTGCCAGCAGCCCCCGACTAGCTAGGGGCCAAGAGACCCAGTACTTC.

The chain recombines TRBV5-1 with TRBJ1-4, with D unresolved. CDR1 and CDR2 from the germline V gene are SGHRS and YFSETQ. Trimming shortened V by 2 bases and J by 8 bases, and 13 bases separated the two germline ends. This CDR3 comprises 14 residues. Here the CDR3 reads CASSFQMSEEKLFF. The CDR3 DNA is TGCGCCAGCAGCTTCCAAATGTCGGAGGAAAAACTGTTTTTT.

Comment on this clone: Other DNA sequences within the sample encode an identical CDR3. The CDR3: CATSDPTGNTGELFF. The CDR3 bases are TGTGCCACCAGTGACCCTACAGGGAACACCGGGGAGCTGTTTTTT. The rearrangement uses TRBV24-1 and TRBJ2-2; weak D call: TRBD1 (5 bases). There are 15 residues in the CDR3. Trimming removed 4 bases from V and 1 base from J, with 9 bases in between. Germline V gene lookup returns CDR1 KGHDR and CDR2 SFDVKD.

This chain connects TRBV6-5 to TRBJ2-7; D uncertain. V lost 7 bases and J lost 3, with 13 bases in between. The germline V gene encodes CDR1 MNHEY and CDR2 SVGAGI. The CDR3 covers 13 residues. CDR3 protein: CASTSNLFYEQYF. The CDR3 bases are TGTGCCAGCACCAGTAACCTTTTCTACGAGCAGTACTTC.

J is TRBJ2-5 and V is TRBV7-9; 10 bases line up with TRBD2. This CDR3 contains 14 residues. The V gene's germline CDR1 is SEHNR and CDR2 FQNEAQ (reference sequence). Trimming at V came to 5 bases and at J to 5 bases, leaving 5 bases not matched to a gene. CDR3 DNA: TGTGCCAGCAGCCAGGGACTAGCGTGGGAGACCCAGTACTTC. Amino acids: CASSQGLAWETQYF. Drawing the rest from reference TRBV7-9 and TRBJ2-5, the complete variable domain is DTGVSQNPRHKITKRGQNVTFRCDPISEHNRLYWYRQTLGQGPEFLTYFQNEAQLEKSRLLSDRFSAERPKGSFSTLEIQRTEQGDSAMYLCASSQGLAWETQYFGPGTRLLVL.

The chain joins TRBV6-5 to TRBJ1-2; the D is unclear. Germline CDR1 reads MNHEY; CDR2 reads SVGAGI. This CDR3 region has 13 residues. V lost 4 bases and J lost 4, with 10 bases in between. As DNA, the CDR3 is TGTGCCAGCAGTTCGGTCGTATCCTATGGCTACACCTTC. It translates to CASSSVVSYGYTF.

This chain joins TRBV6-1 and TRBJ2-7, with D perhaps TRBD1 (6 bases). The CDR3 is 13 residues long. V gave up 2 bases and J gave up 2 bases, with 7 bases separating them. Germline V CDR1 and CDR2: MNHNS, SASEGT. Here the CDR3 DNA reads TGTGCCAGCAGTGAACAGGGGACCTACGAGCAGTACTTC. Translating gives CASSEQGTYEQYF.

This chain uses TRBV7-2 with TRBJ2-7, with D possibly TRBD1 on 6 matching bases. This CDR3 has 16 amino acids. Germline V gene sequence: CDR1 SGHTA, CDR2 FQGNSA. V gave up 1 base and J gave up 2 bases, with 15 bases separating them. The CDR3 sequence is CASSLVRGSVPYEQYF. CDR3 DNA: TGTGCCAGCAGCTTAGTGAGGGGGAGTGTGCCCTACGAGCAGTACTTC.

This chain connects TRBV6-5 to TRBJ1-1; a possible D gene is TRBD1 (5 bases). The length of the CDR3 is 15 residues. Germline CDR1 reads MNHEY; CDR2 reads SVGAGI. Trimming removed 4 bases at V and 5 bases at J, with 17 bases between. Written as DNA, the CDR3 is TGTGCCAGCAGTTCGGGAAGGCAGGGAGGAACTGAAGCTTTCTTT. It specifies CASSSGRQGGTEAFF.

The chain links TRBV7-2 to TRBJ2-7; 12 bases map to TRBD2. In germline, CDR1 is SGHTA, CDR2 FQGNSA. The CDR3 loop spans 15 amino acids. Losses at the gene ends were 4 bases for V and 1 base for J; bases not matched to a gene: 2. CDR3 DNA sequence: TGTGCCAGCAGCTGGACTAGCGGGGCTTCCTACGAGCAGTACTTC. This gives the protein CASSWTSGASYEQYF. Filled out from reference TRBV7-2 and TRBJ2-7, the complete variable domain reads GAGVSQSPSNKVTEKGKDVELRCDPISGHTALYWYRQSLGQGLEFLIYFQGNSAPDKSGLPSDRFSAERTGGSVSTLTIQRTQQEDSAVYLCASSWTSGASYEQYFGPGTRLTVT.

The V call is TRBV7-2, the J call TRBJ2-2, with TRBD2 as a possible D gene (5 bases). Per the germline V gene, CDR1 is SGHTA and CDR2 is FQGNSA. This CDR3 region has 17 residues. V was pared by 4 bases and J by 3 bases, with 18 bases between. The CDR3 sequence: CASSSVKLARDTGELFF. Here the CDR3 DNA reads TGTGCCAGCAGCTCCGTTAAATTAGCGCGGGACACCGGGGAGCTGTTTTTT.

CDR3 region: CASTLFSRASNTGELFF. CDR3 bases: TGTGCCAGCACCCTTTTTAGTCGAGCCTCGAACACCGGGGAGCTGTTTTTT. The chain employs TRBV7-8 and TRBJ2-2; D unclear. Trimming took off 7 bases at V and 0 bases at J, with 18 bases between the two ends. This CDR3 region has 17 residues. Germline CDR1 and CDR2: SGHVS and FQNEAQ.

The J gene is TRBJ2-3, the V gene TRBV5-4; no reliable D call. V shed 1 base and J shed 2 bases, with 8 bases lying between them. This CDR3 region has 14 residues. The germline gives CDR1 SGHNT, CDR2 YYREEE (reference sequence). For the CDR3, the DNA is TGTGCCAGCAGCTTGAGGAGATCCACAGATACGCAGTATTTT. Translating it yields CASSLRRSTDTQYF.

This chain connects TRBV16 to TRBJ2-5, with a weak D call TRBD1 (5 bases). The V end was cut by 0 bases, the J end by 5 bases, with 10 bases between. CDR1 is KGHSY and CDR2 is FQNENV in the germline V gene. The CDR3 runs 14 residues. The DNA for the CDR3 is TGTGCCAGCAGCCAATCCGACAGCGCGGAGACCCAGTACTTC. Residues: CASSQSDSAETQYF.

J is TRBJ2-7 and V is TRBV12-3 or TRBV12-4; D not resolved. The CDR3 length is 12 residues. The V end lost 3 bases, the J end lost 4 bases, and 7 bases lay between the germline ends. CDR3 sequence: CASSFSEYEQYF. CDR3 nucleotide sequence: TGTGCCAGCAGTTTCAGTGAATACGAGCAGTACTTC.

V gene TRBV4-2 combines with J gene TRBJ2-7; 13 bases map to TRBD2. This CDR3 is 19 amino acids long. Germline V lookup: CDR1 LGHNA, CDR2 YNFKEQ. V shed 4 bases, J shed 3 bases, and the junction held 15 bases outside the gene matches. The CDR3 DNA reads TGTGCCAGCAGCCGAAAGCCTGGGACTAGCGGGGACTATGGCTACGAGCAGTACTTC. It is translated as CASSRKPGTSGDYGYEQYF.

This clone has more than one count but fewer than ten. The chain recombines TRBV5-5 with TRBJ1-2; TRBD1 matches 12 bases. V trimming: 7 bases; J trimming: 6 bases; junction bases outside the gene matches: 7. Germline V gives CDR1 SGHKS, CDR2 YYEKEE (reference sequence). This CDR3 contains 14 residues. This CDR3 is CASATGTGGHGYTF. DNA of the CDR3: TGTGCCAGCGCCACCGGGACAGGGGGCCATGGCTACACCTTC.

The rearrangement links TRBV6-6 to TRBJ2-2; 10 bases fit TRBD2. J was trimmed by 9 bases and V by 2 bases; bases with no gene match: 9. The CDR3 contains 16 residues. The germline V gene encodes CDR1 MNHNY and CDR2 SVGAGI (reference sequence). The CDR3 reads CASSYPSLAGERELFF. The CDR3 DNA sequence: TGTGCCAGCAGTTACCCGTCCCTAGCGGGAGAAAGGGAGCTGTTTTTT.

The J gene is TRBJ2-2, the V gene TRBV7-2; D call uncertain. This CDR3 contains 17 residues. Germline V gene lookup returns CDR1 SGHTA and CDR2 FQGNSA. V was cut by 6 bases and J by 1 base, with 18 bases left in between. The CDR3 sequence: CASRQILAVQNTGELFF. The CDR3 DNA is TGTGCCAGCAGGCAAATTCTTGCGGTTCAGAACACCGGGGAGCTGTTTTTT.

This clone is a singleton in its sample. The V gene is TRBV27, the J gene TRBJ2-7; the match to TRBD2 covers 7 bases. Trimming took 7 bases from V and 0 from J; bases not matched to a gene: 3. Germline V lookup: CDR1 MNHEY, CDR2 SMNVEV (reference sequence). The CDR3 consists of 13 residues. The CDR3 sequence is CASIGTNSYEQYF. DNA of the CDR3: TGTGCCAGCATTGGGACTAACTCCTACGAGCAGTACTTC.

V usage is TRBV4-2 and J usage is TRBJ1-4; tentative D call: TRBD1 (6 bases). Germline V gives CDR1 LGHNA, CDR2 YNFKEQ. The V end lost 4 bases, the J end lost 0 bases, and 6 bases lay between the germline ends. The CDR3 sequence is 14 residues long. As DNA, the CDR3 is TGTGCCAGCAGCCCAGGGGCAACTAATGAAAAACTGTTTTTT. It translates to CASSPGATNEKLFF.

The chain links TRBV7-3 to TRBJ2-1; TRBD2 matches 7 bases. The CDR3 is made up of 15 amino acids. Looked up from germline, CDR1 is SGHTA and CDR2 is FQGTGA. Trimming took 0 bases from V and 5 from J; bases not matched to a gene: 4. The chain's CDR3 is CASSLTSGKHNEQFF. The CDR3 coding sequence is TGTGCCAGCAGCTTAACCAGCGGGAAACACAATGAGCAGTTCTTC. The full variable domain, its missing parts supplied by reference TRBV7-3 and TRBJ2-1, is GAGVSQTPSNKVTEKGKYVELRCDPISGHTALYWYRQSLGQGPEFLIYFQGTGAADDSGLPNDRFFAVRPEGSVSTLKIQRTERGDSAVYLCASSLTSGKHNEQFFGPGTRLTVL.

This clone is a singleton in its sample. The CDR3: CASSLTSGSSPGELFF. The CDR3 DNA reads as TGCGCCAGCAGCCTTACTAGCGGGAGTAGTCCCGGGGAGCTGTTTTTT. V gene TRBV5-1 combines with J gene TRBJ2-2, with 11 bases identical to TRBD2. The CDR3 sequence is 16 residues long. The V gene's germline CDR1 is SGHRS and CDR2 YFSETQ. V lost 4 bases to trimming and J lost 6 bases; unmatched junction nucleotides: 8.

This clone is a singleton in its sample. The V gene is TRBV6-5, the J gene TRBJ2-3; 9 nucleotides match TRBD1. The CDR3 runs to 15 residues. Per the germline V gene, CDR1 is MNHEY and CDR2 is SVGAGI. The J segment lost 1 base and the V segment lost 4 bases, leaving 3 bases of the junction unmatched. This chain's CDR3 is CASSFGTGRTDTQYF. For the CDR3, the DNA is TGTGCCAGCAGTTTCGGGACAGGGCGCACAGATACGCAGTATTTT.

The chain uses TRBV7-2 and TRBJ2-7, with 10 bases identical to TRBD1. V was pared by 5 bases and J by 1 base, with 5 bases of the junction left unmatched. The germline CDR1 and CDR2 sequences are SGHTA and FQGNSA. The CDR3 consists of 15 residues. CDR3 region: CASSTRTGGSYEQYF. CDR3 nucleotide sequence: TGTGCCAGCAGCACCCGGACAGGGGGGTCCTACGAGCAGTACTTC.

A word on this clone: Other DNA sequences within the sample encode an identical CDR3. The chain is built from TRBV2 and TRBJ1-3; a weak D match, TRBD1 (6 bases). There are 13 residues in the CDR3. Deletions cut 4 bases from V and 2 bases from J, with 6 bases between. The germline CDR1 and CDR2 sequences are SNHLY and FYNNEI. This CDR3 is CASSAGAGNTIYF. The CDR3 nucleotides are TGTGCCAGCAGTGCAGGGGCTGGAAACACCATATATTTT.

This clone was seen a single time. The chain employs TRBV3-1 (or the pseudogene TRBV3-2) and TRBJ1-3, with D possibly matching TRBD1 (5 bases). This CDR3 comprises 16 residues. Trimming pared 5 bases from V and 3 bases from J, leaving 17 bases between. CDR1 is LGHDT, CDR2 YNNKEL, per germline (reference sequence). The CDR3 is CASSALRGEGGNTIYF. The DNA of the CDR3 is TGTGCCAGCAGCGCGTTACGAGGGGAGGGTGGAAACACCATATATTTT.

This chain links TRBV6-2 or TRBV6-3 with TRBJ2-7; 7 positions match TRBD1. Losses at the gene ends were 2 bases for V and 7 bases for J; bases not matched to a gene: 5. This CDR3 is built from 13 residues. Germline V gives CDR1 MNHEY, CDR2 SVGEGT. The CDR3 bases are TGTGCCAGCAGTTACCGACAGGGTTTAGAGCAGTACTTC. This translates into CASSYRQGLEQYF.